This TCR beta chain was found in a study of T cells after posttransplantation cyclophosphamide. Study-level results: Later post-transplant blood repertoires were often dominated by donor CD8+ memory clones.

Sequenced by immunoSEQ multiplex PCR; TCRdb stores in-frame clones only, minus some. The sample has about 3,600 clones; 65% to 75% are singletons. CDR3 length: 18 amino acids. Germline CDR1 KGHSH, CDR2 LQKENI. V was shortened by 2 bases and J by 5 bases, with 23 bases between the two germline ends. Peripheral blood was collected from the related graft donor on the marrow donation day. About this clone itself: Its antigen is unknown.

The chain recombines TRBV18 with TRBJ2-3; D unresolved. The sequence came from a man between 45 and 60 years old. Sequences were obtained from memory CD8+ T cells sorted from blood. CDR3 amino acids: CASSPVGSGSGVVDTQYF. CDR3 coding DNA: TGTGCCAGCTCACCAGTCGGCAGTGGATCGGGTGTAGTAGATACGCAGTATTTT.